This T cell receptor (beta chain) comes out of a study of T-cell reconstitution after alpha-beta-depleted transplantation in children. Findings of the study overall: Alpha-beta T cells about two months after transplant reportedly derived from several hundred expanded graft clones. Recipient T cells and thymic progenitors that survived were the source of the high TCRbeta diversity seen at day 60 in some patients. Newly made T cells mostly supplied T-cell counts and diversity one year after transplant.

Germline CDR1 reads SGHDN; CDR2 reads FVKESK. The CDR3 runs to 18 residues. The V and J ends lost 0 bases and 4 bases, in that order; junction bases with no gene match: 11. Comment on this clonotype: Its target is not known.

Library preparation (for TCRbeta) was performed with unique molecular identifiers. TCRdb used MiXCR to reprocess the PCR reads, holding one entry per CDR3 protein. Among approximately 300,000 distinct CDR3 sequences listed, 10% were seen once. The sequence came from a boy younger than two with acute myeloid leukemia, due to receive a stem cell transplant. This specimen consisted of PBMCs, obtained before TCRalphabeta/CD19-depleted stem cell transplant. The chain couples TRBV14 to TRBJ2-7, with 11 bases lining up with TRBD2. The CDR3 DNA reads TGTGCCAGCAGCCAAGAAGTCCCTTGGGCTAGCGGGGGGTACGAGCAGTACTTC. This codes for CASSQEVPWASGGYEQYF.